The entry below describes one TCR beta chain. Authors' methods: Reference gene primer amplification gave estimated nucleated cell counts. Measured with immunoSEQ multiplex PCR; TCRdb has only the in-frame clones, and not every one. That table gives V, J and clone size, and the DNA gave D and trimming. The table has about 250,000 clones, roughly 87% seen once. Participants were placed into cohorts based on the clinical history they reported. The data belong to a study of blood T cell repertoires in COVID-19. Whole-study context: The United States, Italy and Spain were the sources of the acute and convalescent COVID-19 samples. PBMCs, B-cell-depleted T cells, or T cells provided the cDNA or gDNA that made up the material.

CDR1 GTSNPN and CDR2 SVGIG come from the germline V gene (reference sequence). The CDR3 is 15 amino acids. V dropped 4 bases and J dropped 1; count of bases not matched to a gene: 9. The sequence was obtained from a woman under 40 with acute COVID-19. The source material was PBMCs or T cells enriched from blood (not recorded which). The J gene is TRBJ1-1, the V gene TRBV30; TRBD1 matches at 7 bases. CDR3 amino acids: CAWNSKGQPNTEAFF. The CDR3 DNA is TGTGCCTGGAATAGCAAGGGACAGCCGAACACTGAAGCTTTCTTT.